The TCR beta chain described here comes from a study of cytomegalovirus exposure and HLA in healthy donors. Assay used: immunoSEQ multiplex PCR; TCRdb lists only in-frame clones, some missing. The sample includes about 120,000 clones, roughly 87% seen only once; the top ten take more than 0.95%. Looked up from germline, CDR1 is SEHNR and CDR2 is FQNEAQ (reference sequence). The CDR3 is made up of 15 amino acids. V was clipped by 5 bases and J by 1 base, with 14 bases between them. This chain connects TRBV7-9 to TRBJ1-1, with a tentative D call TRBD1 (5 bases). Sequenced: PBMCs. The sequence derives from a young woman in good health and CMV-seronegative. The CDR3 spells CASSARQNRNTEAFF. CDR3 DNA sequence: TGTGCCAGCAGCGCCCGACAGAACAGGAACACTGAAGCTTTCTTT.